This T cell receptor (beta chain) derives from a study of identical twins. Study-level findings and limits: Out-of-frame alpha sequences that twins shared showed excess low generation probability. A partial confounding effect on zero-insertion analyses could come from invariant MAIT and iNKT cells. Memory repertoires showed no such pattern, whereas abundant cord blood beta clonotypes carried fewer insertions.

There are a few counts of this clonotype. What it binds is not known. V was pared by 5 bases and J by 6 bases, with 7 bases of the junction left unmatched. Germline V gene sequence: CDR1 MNHEY, CDR2 SVGAGI. The length of the CDR3 is 14 residues. Each CDR3 protein gets one entry after TCRdb re-called the 5' RACE reads with MiXCR. Among 1.5 million or so distinct CDR3 sequences listed, around a third were seen once. This sequence originates from a newborn girl in good health. The sample was cord blood. The chain carries TRBV6-5 and TRBJ2-7, with TRBD2 identical over 10 bases. The CDR3 DNA follows: TGTGCCAGCAGTCTCCTAGCGGGAGTCCGCGAGCAGTACTTC. This codes for CASSLLAGVREQYF.